This T cell receptor (beta chain) was sequenced for a study of tumor and adjacent non-tumor tissue in lung cancer. This clonotype was counted many times. V lost 1 base to trimming and J lost 7 bases, with 17 bases between them. Germline V gene lookup returns CDR1 SGHAT and CDR2 FQNNGV. The CDR3 is 16 amino acids. The template was RNA from unsorted bulk tissue. Between August and November 2014, newly diagnosed, chemotherapy-naive lung cancer patients underwent thoracic surgery in China. Three rounds of nested PCR, following a modified ARM-PCR protocol, produced the TCRbeta library. TCRdb analysed the multiplex PCR reads with MiXCR anew, one entry per CDR3 protein. Altogether roughly 81,000 distinct CDR3 sequences are present, about 61% being singletons, with the ten largest covering around 16%.

The source of this sequence is a man between 65 and 79 years old with non-small cell lung cancer. The gene calls are TRBV11-2 and TRBJ2-4; no clear D. The sample comprised lung tumor tissue. This CDR3 is CASSLGRQGYGNIQYF. The CDR3 DNA follows: TGTGCCAGCAGCTTAGGTAGACAAGGGTACGGGAACATTCAGTACTTC.